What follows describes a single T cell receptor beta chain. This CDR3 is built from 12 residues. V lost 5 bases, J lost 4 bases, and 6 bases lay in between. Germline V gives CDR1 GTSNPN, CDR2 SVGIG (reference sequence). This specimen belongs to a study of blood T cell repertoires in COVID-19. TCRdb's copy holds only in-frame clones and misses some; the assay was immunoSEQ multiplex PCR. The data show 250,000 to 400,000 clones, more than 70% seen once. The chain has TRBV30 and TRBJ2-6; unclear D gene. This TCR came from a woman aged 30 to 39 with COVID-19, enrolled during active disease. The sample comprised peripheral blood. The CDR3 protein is CAWGSGANVLTF. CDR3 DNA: TGTGCCTGGGGGTCGGGGGCCAACGTCCTGACTTTC.